This TCR beta chain was identified in a study of beta chain features in type 1 diabetes. Points from the study as a whole: TCRB rearrangement may or may not be influenced by HLA type; here this remained unresolved. More deletions and fewer insertions at VDJ junctions were found in patients with type 1 diabetes. When Type 1 diabetes patients were examined, their TCRB CDR3s proved moderately but significantly shorter in all four CD4+ subsets. An over-representation of cells with high TCR expression could result from cDNA sequencing.

About this clone: The antigen remains unidentified.

The V end lost 4 bases, the J end lost 0 bases, and 4 bases lay between the germline ends. Germline V gene lookup returns CDR1 SGHRS and CDR2 YFSETQ. The CDR3 loop spans 12 amino acids. Expressed TCRB transcripts got sequenced, as all isolated RNA was reverse transcribed. Produced via immunoSEQ multiplex PCR; TCRdb's table is partial and in-frame only. The table shows 330,000 or so clones, with around 19% occurring only once. The V call is TRBV5-1, the J call TRBJ2-5; D is unresolved. The TCR comes from a woman younger than 30 in good health. Sequencing was performed on naive CD4+ T cells from blood. CDR3 bases: TGCGCCAGCAGCAGCCACCAAGAGACCCAGTACTTC. Amino acids: CASSSHQETQYF.